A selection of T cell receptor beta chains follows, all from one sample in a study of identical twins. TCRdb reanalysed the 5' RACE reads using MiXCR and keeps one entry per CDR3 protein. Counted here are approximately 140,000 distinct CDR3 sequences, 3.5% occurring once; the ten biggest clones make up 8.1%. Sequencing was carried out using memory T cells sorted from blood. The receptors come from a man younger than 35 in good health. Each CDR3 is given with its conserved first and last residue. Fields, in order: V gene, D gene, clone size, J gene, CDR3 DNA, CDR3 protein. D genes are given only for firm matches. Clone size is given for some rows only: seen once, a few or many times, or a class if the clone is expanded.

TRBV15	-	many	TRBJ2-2	TGTGCCACCAGCCGCTTGAACACCGGGGAGCTGTTTTTT	CATSRLNTGELFF
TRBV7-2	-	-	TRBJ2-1	TGTGCCAGCAGCCCCTTTGGGGGCGAGCAGTTCTTC	CASSPFGGEQFF
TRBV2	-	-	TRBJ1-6	TGTGCCAGCAGTCCGGGGACTCCGAATTCACCCCTCCACTTT	CASSPGTPNSPLHF
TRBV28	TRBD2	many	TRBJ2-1	TGTGCCAGCAGCGGAGGAGCGGGAGAAAGTTACAATGAGCAGTTCTTC	CASSGGAGESYNEQFF
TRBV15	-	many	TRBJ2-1	TGTGCCACCAGCAGCGGGAGGGGGCAGGAAGATGAGCAGTTCTTC	CATSSGRGQEDEQFF
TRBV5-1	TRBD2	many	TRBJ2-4	TGCGCCAGCAGCTTGGGACTAGCGGGAGGGGCCAAAAACATTCAGTACTTC	CASSLGLAGGAKNIQYF
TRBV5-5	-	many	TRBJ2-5	TGTGCCAGCAGCTTGGGGTCGGCTCAAGAGACCCAGTACTTC	CASSLGSAQETQYF
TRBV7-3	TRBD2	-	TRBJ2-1	TGTGCCAGCAGCGCACGACTAGCGGGGAAAAATGAGCAGTTCTTC	CASSARLAGKNEQFF
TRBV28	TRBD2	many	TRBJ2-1	TGTGCCAGCAGTTTGCCGGGACTAGCGGGAGGTTTCCTGTTCTTC	CASSLPGLAGGFLFF
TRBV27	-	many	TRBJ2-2	TGTGCCAGCAGTCGGCCTAGCGCCACCGGGGAGCTGTTTTTT	CASSRPSATGELFF
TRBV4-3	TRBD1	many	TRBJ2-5	TGCGCCAGCAGCCAAAACAGGGGGCTGGAGACCCAGTACTTC	CASSQNRGLETQYF
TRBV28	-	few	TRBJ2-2	TGTGCCAGCAGTCCCGGGACCGGCAGGGGTCCCGGGGAGCTGTTTTTT	CASSPGTGRGPGELFF
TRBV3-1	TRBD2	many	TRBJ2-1	TGTGCCAGCAGCCAAGACGGGGGGTCCCCCTCCTACAATGAGCAGTTCTTC	CASSQDGGSPSYNEQFF
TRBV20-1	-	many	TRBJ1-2	TGCAGTGCTAGAGAAACGGGGTGGCAACGTGGCTACACCTTC	CSARETGWQRGYTF
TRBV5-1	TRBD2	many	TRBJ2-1	TGCGCCAGCAGCCAACTAGCGGGAGCCTCCTACAATGAGCAGTTCTTC	CASSQLAGASYNEQFF
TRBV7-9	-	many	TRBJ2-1	TGTGCCAGCAGTCGAGTGTTCGGAGGATCCTACAATGAGCAGTTCTTC	CASSRVFGGSYNEQFF
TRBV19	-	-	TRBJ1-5	TGTGCCAGTAGTATAGATCCCTATCAGCCCCAGCATTTT	CASSIDPYQPQHF
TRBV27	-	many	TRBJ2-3	TGTGCCAGCAGTTCCCACACAGATACGCAGTATTTT	CASSSHTDTQYF
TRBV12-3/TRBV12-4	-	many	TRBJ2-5	TGTGCCAGCAGTCCTCAGGGTGCCGTCCAAGAGACCCAGTACTTC	CASSPQGAVQETQYF
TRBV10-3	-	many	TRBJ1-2	TGTGCCATCAGTGAGTCGACTCGGGGAGACAGTTATGGCTACACCTTC	CAISESTRGDSYGYTF
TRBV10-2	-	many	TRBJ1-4	TGCGCCAGCAGTGAGAACGGTCTGGAAAAACTGTTTTTT	CASSENGLEKLFF
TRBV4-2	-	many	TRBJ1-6	TGTGCCAGCAGCCAAGAACGGAATTCACCCCTCCACTTT	CASSQERNSPLHF
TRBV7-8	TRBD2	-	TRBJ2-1	TGTGCCAGCACCCGGACTAGCTTTCCCAATGAGCAGTTCTTC	CASTRTSFPNEQFF
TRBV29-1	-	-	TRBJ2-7	TGCAGCGTTGTCCTTCTCTCAGGGGTTGCCTCCTACGAGCAGTACTTC	CSVVLLSGVASYEQYF
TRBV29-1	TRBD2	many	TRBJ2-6	TGCAGCGTTGGGGGTGCTAGCGGGAGTACTGGGGCCAACGTCCTGACTTTC	CSVGGASGSTGANVLTF
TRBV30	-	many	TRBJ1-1	TGTGCCTGGAGGAGGGTGAACACTGAAGCTTTCTTT	CAWRRVNTEAFF
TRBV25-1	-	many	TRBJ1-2	TGTGCCAGTGCGCGGGGGAGCTATGGCTACACCTTC	CASARGSYGYTF
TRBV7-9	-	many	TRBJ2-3	TGTGCCAGCAGCTTAGCGGCCCAGCGGAGCACAGATACGCAGTATTTT	CASSLAAQRSTDTQYF
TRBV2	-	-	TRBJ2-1	TGTGCCAGCAGTGCTGGACTCCTATACAATGAGCAGTTCTTC	CASSAGLLYNEQFF
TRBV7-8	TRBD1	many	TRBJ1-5	TGTGCCAGCAGCTTAGAGACAGGGAGCAATCAGCCCCAGCATTTT	CASSLETGSNQPQHF
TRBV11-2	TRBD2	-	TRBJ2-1	TGTGCCAGCAGCTTAGCTGACGGGAGGGCCGCTGAGCAGTTCTTC	CASSLADGRAAEQFF
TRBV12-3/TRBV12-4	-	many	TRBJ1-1	TGTGCCAGCAGCTTAGGGGGGAACACTGAAGCTTTCTTT	CASSLGGNTEAFF
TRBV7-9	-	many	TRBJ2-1	TGTGCCAGTGGGGGCAAAGTCTACAATGAGCAGTTCTTC	CASGGKVYNEQFF
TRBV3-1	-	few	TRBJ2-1	TGTGCCAGCAGCCAAGATCAGGTAGGGGGAGGAAGGTTTGATGAGCAGTTCTTC	CASSQDQVGGGRFDEQFF
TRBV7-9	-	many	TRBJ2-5	TGTGCCAGCATTTATGCGGGTCAAGAGACCCAGTACTTC	CASIYAGQETQYF
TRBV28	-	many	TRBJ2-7	TGTGCCAGCAGTTTATCAGTGACTTATTACGAGCAGTACTTC	CASSLSVTYYEQYF
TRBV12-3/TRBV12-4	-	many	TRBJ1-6	TGTGCCAGCGGCCAACGTGAAGATTCACCCCTCCACTTT	CASGQREDSPLHF
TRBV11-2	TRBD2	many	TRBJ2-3	TGTGCCAGCAGCTTAGGGGGGCTAGCGGGAGGGATCTCAGATACGCAGTATTTT	CASSLGGLAGGISDTQYF
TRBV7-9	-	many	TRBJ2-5	TGTGCCAGCAGCTACGCCTCCAAAAGAGGAGCCCAAGAGACCCAGTACTTC	CASSYASKRGAQETQYF
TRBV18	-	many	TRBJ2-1	TGTGCCAGCTCACCATTCGAAGGATATGAGCAGTTCTTC	CASSPFEGYEQFF
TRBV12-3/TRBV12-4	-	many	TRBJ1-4	TGTGCCAGCACTTCCTGGCGGGAAAAACTGTTTTTT	CASTSWREKLFF
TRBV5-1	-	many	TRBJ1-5	TGCGCCAGCAGCTTGGCTGGCAGTGCCCATCAGCCCCAGCATTTT	CASSLAGSAHQPQHF
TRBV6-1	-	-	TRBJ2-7	TGTGCCAGCAACGAGATCTACGAGCAGTACTTC	CASNEIYEQYF
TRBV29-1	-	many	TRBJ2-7	TGCAGCGTTGTAGGGCAGGGGTACGAGCAGTACTTC	CSVVGQGYEQYF
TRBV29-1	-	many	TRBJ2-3	TGCAGCGTTGATGGGGCAGCTAGCACAGATACGCAGTATTTT	CSVDGAASTDTQYF
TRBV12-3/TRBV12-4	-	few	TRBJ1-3	TGTGCCAGCAGTTTTGAGGACTCTGGAAACACCATATATTTT	CASSFEDSGNTIYF
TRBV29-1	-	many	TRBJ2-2	TGCAGCGTTGTTTCGAACACCGGGGAGCTGTTTTTT	CSVVSNTGELFF
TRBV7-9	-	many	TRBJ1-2	TGTGCCAGCAGCTTGAACCAGGGCTATGGCTACACCTTC	CASSLNQGYGYTF